This record covers a single T cell receptor (beta chain). RNA was extracted with the RNeasy kit, and a quantity of 0.5 to 1 ug was reverse transcribed using random hexamers. With immunoSEQ multiplex PCR, TCR beta CDR3 was amplified across 54 Vbeta and 13 Jbeta. One entry per CDR3 protein, called by TCRdb with MiXCR from the immunoSEQ multiplex PCR reads. In the table there are a few hundred thousand distinct CDR3 sequences, 92% of which are singletons. This sample is part of a study of CD8 T cells in Susac syndrome. Sequencing of TCR beta was undertaken in CD8+ and CD4+ T cells derived from blood. The multiple sclerosis control group comprised treatment-naive patients with stable or active relapsing-remitting disease. The source is a human donor with multiple sclerosis. Material for sequencing was CD8+ T cells from PBMCs.

In DNA form, the CDR3 reads TGTGCCAGCAGCCCGGAGGTTGGGCAGGGCGATTGCTGGGTAAACGGGTCAGATACGCAGTATTTT. Its translation: CASSPEVGQGDCWVNGSDTQYF. The genes are TRBV7-6 and TRBJ2-3; D may match TRBD1 or TRBD2 (5 bases each). CDR3 length: 22 amino acids. Trimming removed 5 bases from V and 4 bases from J, with 37 bases in between. Germline CDR1 and CDR2: SGHVS and FNYEAQ.